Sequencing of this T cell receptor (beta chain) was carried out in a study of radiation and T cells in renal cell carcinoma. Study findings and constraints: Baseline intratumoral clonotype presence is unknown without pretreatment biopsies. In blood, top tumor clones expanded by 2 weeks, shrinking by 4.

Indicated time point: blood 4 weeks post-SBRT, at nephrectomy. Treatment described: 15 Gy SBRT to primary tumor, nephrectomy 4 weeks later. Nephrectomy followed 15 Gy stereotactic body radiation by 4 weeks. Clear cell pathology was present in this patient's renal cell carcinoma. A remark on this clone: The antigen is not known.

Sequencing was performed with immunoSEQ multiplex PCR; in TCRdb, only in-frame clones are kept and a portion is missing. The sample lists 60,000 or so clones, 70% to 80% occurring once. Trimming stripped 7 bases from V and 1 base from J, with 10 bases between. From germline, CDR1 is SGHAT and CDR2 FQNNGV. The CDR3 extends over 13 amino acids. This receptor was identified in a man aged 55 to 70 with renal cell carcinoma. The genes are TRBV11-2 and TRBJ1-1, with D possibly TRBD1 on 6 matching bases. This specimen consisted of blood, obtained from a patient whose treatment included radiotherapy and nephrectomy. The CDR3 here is CASMRTANTEAFF. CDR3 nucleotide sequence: TGTGCCAGCATGCGGACAGCGAACACTGAAGCTTTCTTT.